A selection of T cell receptor beta chains follows, all from one sample in a study of blood T cell repertoires in COVID-19. Clones were sequenced by immunoSEQ multiplex PCR, and TCRdb holds only the in-frame ones, with some missing. The sample has 490,000 or so clones, about 85% seen once. The sequencing sample was made of PBMCs or T cells enriched from blood (not recorded which). These receptor sequences come from a woman in her sixties or seventies who had recovered from COVID-19. Both conserved end residues are part of each CDR3. Fields, in order: clone size, V gene, J gene, D gene, CDR3 length, CDR3 DNA, CDR3 protein. A D gene is named only where the DNA matches it firmly. Rows may omit the clone size; those that give it use once, few, many or a size class.

clone_size: .; v_call: TRBV30; j_call: TRBJ1-3; d_call: .; cdr3_length: 16; cdr3_nt: TGTGCCTGGAGGGTCCCAGGACTTCCCTCTGGAAACACCATATATTTT; cdr3_aa: CAWRVPGLPSGNTIYF
clone_size: .; v_call: TRBV7-2; j_call: TRBJ1-3; d_call: .; cdr3_length: 15; cdr3_nt: TGTGCCAGCAGCTTAGCTGGACAGACTGGAAACACCATATATTTT; cdr3_aa: CASSLAGQTGNTIYF
clone_size: .; v_call: TRBV6-5; j_call: TRBJ2-3; d_call: TRBD2; cdr3_length: 16; cdr3_nt: TGTGCCAGCAGTTACACGGCTAGCGGGCTCACAGATACGCAGTATTTT; cdr3_aa: CASSYTASGLTDTQYF
clone_size: .; v_call: TRBV5-4; j_call: TRBJ2-5; d_call: .; cdr3_length: 14; cdr3_nt: TGTGCCAGCAGCTTGGCCTCAGGGCTAGAGACCCAGTACTTC; cdr3_aa: CASSLASGLETQYF
clone_size: .; v_call: TRBV2; j_call: TRBJ2-5; d_call: .; cdr3_length: 13; cdr3_nt: TGTGCCAGCATCAGGACAGCGCAAGAGACCCAGTACTTC; cdr3_aa: CASIRTAQETQYF
clone_size: .; v_call: TRBV19; j_call: TRBJ1-6; d_call: .; cdr3_length: 14; cdr3_nt: TGTGCCAGTAGTAGGAGGGACCATAATTCACCCCTCCACTTT; cdr3_aa: CASSRRDHNSPLHF
clone_size: .; v_call: TRBV7-8; j_call: TRBJ2-1; d_call: .; cdr3_length: 15; cdr3_nt: TGTGCCAGCAGCTTCAGACGGGGCTCCTACAATGAGCAGTTCTTC; cdr3_aa: CASSFRRGSYNEQFF
clone_size: once; v_call: TRBV5-5; j_call: TRBJ2-7; d_call: TRBD1; cdr3_length: 15; cdr3_nt: TGTGCCAGCAGCCGCCGGGGACAGGGAATCAACGAGCAGTACTTC; cdr3_aa: CASSRRGQGINEQYF
clone_size: .; v_call: TRBV4-1; j_call: TRBJ1-4; d_call: .; cdr3_length: 16; cdr3_nt: TGCGCCAGCAGCCTTGACTCAATTGCAACTAATGAAAAACTGTTTTTT; cdr3_aa: CASSLDSIATNEKLFF
clone_size: once; v_call: TRBV19; j_call: TRBJ1-4; d_call: .; cdr3_length: 13; cdr3_nt: TGTGCCAGCACCGTTCAGGGTACCGAAAAACTGTTTTTT; cdr3_aa: CASTVQGTEKLFF
clone_size: .; v_call: TRBV5-4; j_call: TRBJ2-3; d_call: TRBD1; cdr3_length: 15; cdr3_nt: TGTGCCAGCAGCCTCAGGGGGCAGGGCACAGATACGCAGTATTTT; cdr3_aa: CASSLRGQGTDTQYF
clone_size: once; v_call: TRBV6-5; j_call: TRBJ1-2; d_call: .; cdr3_length: 14; cdr3_nt: TGTGCCAGCAGTTACGACGGCCCCAGAGGGGGCTACACCTTC; cdr3_aa: CASSYDGPRGGYTF
clone_size: .; v_call: TRBV19; j_call: TRBJ1-5; d_call: TRBD1; cdr3_length: 14; cdr3_nt: TGTGCCAGTAGTCGAGGGGGCAGCAATCAGCCCCAGCATTTT; cdr3_aa: CASSRGGSNQPQHF
clone_size: few; v_call: TRBV5-6; j_call: TRBJ2-7; d_call: .; cdr3_length: 15; cdr3_nt: TGTGCCAGCAGCTTACAGGTTAAGGGGACCTACGAGCAGTACTTC; cdr3_aa: CASSLQVKGTYEQYF
clone_size: .; v_call: TRBV6-5; j_call: TRBJ2-1; d_call: .; cdr3_length: 15; cdr3_nt: TGTGCCAGCAGTTACGACACGAGCTCCTACAATGAGCAGTTCTTC; cdr3_aa: CASSYDTSSYNEQFF
clone_size: .; v_call: TRBV2; j_call: TRBJ1-1; d_call: .; cdr3_length: 13; cdr3_nt: TGTGCCAGCAGTGGGACAGCGAACACTGAAGCTTTCTTT; cdr3_aa: CASSGTANTEAFF
clone_size: .; v_call: TRBV19; j_call: TRBJ2-3; d_call: .; cdr3_length: 15; cdr3_nt: TGTGCCAGTAGTATTGGGGGGGGCGGCGCAGATACGCAGTATTTT; cdr3_aa: CASSIGGGGADTQYF
clone_size: .; v_call: TRBV27; j_call: TRBJ2-5; d_call: .; cdr3_length: 12; cdr3_nt: TGTGCCAGCAGTTCCCAGGGGGAGACCCAGTACTTC; cdr3_aa: CASSSQGETQYF
clone_size: .; v_call: TRBV5-1; j_call: TRBJ1-5; d_call: TRBD1; cdr3_length: 14; cdr3_nt: TGCGCCAGCAGCCCGACAGGGGGAGGTCAGCCCCAGCATTTT; cdr3_aa: CASSPTGGGQPQHF
clone_size: .; v_call: TRBV29-1; j_call: TRBJ2-5; d_call: TRBD1; cdr3_length: 14; cdr3_nt: TGCAGCGTTGAAGAGAGGGACAGCCCGGAGACCCAGTACTTC; cdr3_aa: CSVEERDSPETQYF
clone_size: .; v_call: TRBV7-2; j_call: TRBJ1-6; d_call: .; cdr3_length: 15; cdr3_nt: TGTGCCAGCAGCTTAACAAGGACAGTAGATTCACCCCTCCACTTT; cdr3_aa: CASSLTRTVDSPLHF
clone_size: few; v_call: TRBV6-6; j_call: TRBJ1-1; d_call: TRBD1; cdr3_length: 12; cdr3_nt: TGTGCCAGCATCAGGGGGGACACTGAAGCTTTCTTT; cdr3_aa: CASIRGDTEAFF
clone_size: .; v_call: TRBV10-1; j_call: TRBJ2-2; d_call: TRBD1; cdr3_length: 15; cdr3_nt: TGCGCCAGCACTCCGGGACAGGGGGACACCGGGGAGCTGTTTTTT; cdr3_aa: CASTPGQGDTGELFF
clone_size: .; v_call: TRBV2; j_call: TRBJ2-1; d_call: TRBD1; cdr3_length: 18; cdr3_nt: TGTGCCAGCAGGAAACGAGGCGGGGCAGGGGGCGACTACAATGAGCAGTTCTTC; cdr3_aa: CASRKRGGAGGDYNEQFF
clone_size: .; v_call: TRBV5-8; j_call: TRBJ1-6; d_call: .; cdr3_length: 16; cdr3_nt: TGTGCCAGCAGCTTGGAACGGTTCTCCTATAATTCACCCCTCCACTTT; cdr3_aa: CASSLERFSYNSPLHF